Following are 26 T cell receptor beta chains from one sample sequenced in a study of T cell repertoires in cytomegalovirus infection. These receptors have no known antigen. TCRdb redid the calling of the reads with MiXCR, one entry per CDR3 protein. Altogether some 560,000 distinct CDR3 sequences are present, 40% being singletons, with the ten largest covering 40% to 60%. This specimen was cultured PBMCs, taken from culture after CMV antigen stimulation. The source is a human donor in good health (CMV status not recorded). Some clones in this sample may be carry-over from other donors' samples.

The chain's CDR3 is CASSLEMTGLEQYF. For the CDR3, the DNA is TGTGCCAGCAGCTTAGAAATGACAGGGCTCGAGCAGTACTTC. The genes are TRBV11-2 and TRBJ2-7, with 7 bases aligning to TRBD1. This CDR3 comprises 14 residues. V gave up 0 bases and J gave up 6 bases; unmatched junction bases: 5. Per the germline V gene, CDR1 is SGHAT and CDR2 is FQNNGV.

The chain uses TRBV6-5 and TRBJ2-7; the match to TRBD1 covers 9 bases. The CDR3 covers 14 residues. Germline values: CDR1 MNHEY, CDR2 SVGAGI. V lost 8 bases, J lost 0 bases, and 5 bases stayed unmatched. This CDR3 is CASRDREGSYEQYF. The CDR3 DNA sequence: TGTGCCAGCCGGGACAGGGAGGGCTCCTACGAGCAGTACTTC.

This chain connects TRBV20-1 to TRBJ2-3; perhaps TRBD2 as D (6 bases). Germline lookup yields CDR1 DFQATT and CDR2 SNEGSKA (reference sequence). The CDR3 spans 15 residues. V was cut by 3 bases and J by 6 bases, with 19 bases left in between. The chain's CDR3 is CSAREGRIGVDTQYF. CDR3 bases: TGCAGTGCTAGGGAGGGACGGATAGGAGTGGATACGCAGTATTTT.

On this clonotype: A much larger clone sits a single nucleotide away, making a read error possible. The chain is built from TRBV7-2 and TRBJ2-1; D is unresolved. The V end lost 3 bases, the J end lost 1 base, and 4 bases lay between the germline ends. The CDR3 spans 13 residues. CDR1 SGHTA and CDR2 FQGNSA come from the germline V gene. CDR3 DNA sequence: TGTGCCAGCAGCTTCAATTCCTACAATGAGCAGTTCTTC. Protein product: CASSFNSYNEQFF.

This sequence joins TRBV3-1 and TRBJ2-1; a possible D gene is TRBD1 (5 bases). V was cut by 0 bases and J by 13 bases, with 16 bases left in between. CDR3 length: 14 residues. CDR1 and CDR2 (germline): LGHDT, YNNKEL (reference sequence). CDR3 sequence reads: CASSQDDVAGRQFF. CDR3 DNA sequence: TGTGCCAGCAGCCAAGATGATGTGGCAGGGCGACAGTTCTTC.

V is TRBV19 and J is TRBJ2-4; 12 bases align to TRBD1. Germline V gene sequence: CDR1 LNHDA, CDR2 SQIVND (reference sequence). V shed 5 bases, J shed 6 bases, and the junction held 20 bases outside the gene matches. CDR3 length equals 20 residues. In DNA, the CDR3 is TGTGCCAGTAGTCCCAACCGGGACAGGGGGCCCCCTAGCCACAGAAACATTCAGTACTTC. This codes for CASSPNRDRGPPSHRNIQYF.

The chain employs TRBV14 and TRBJ2-2, with D possibly TRBD2 on 6 matching bases. V was shortened by 2 bases and J by 7 bases, with 8 bases between the two germline ends. Germline V gene data show CDR1 as SGHDN and CDR2 as FVKESK. The CDR3 spans 13 residues. The CDR3 loop reads CASSQQGLGELFF. CDR3 DNA sequence: TGTGCCAGCAGCCAACAGGGACTCGGGGAGCTGTTTTTT. Filled out from reference TRBV14 and TRBJ2-2, the complete variable domain reads EAGVTQFPSHSVIEKGQTVTLRCDPISGHDNLYWYRRVMGKEIKFLLHFVKESKQDESGMPNNRFLAERTGGTYSTLKVQPAELEDSGVYFCASSQQGLGELFFGEGSRLTVL.

The V and J genes are TRBV4-3 and TRBJ2-7, with TRBD1 identical over 10 bases. Germline loops: CDR1 LGHNA, CDR2 YSLEER. The ends lost 3 bases at V and 2 bases at J; junction bases unmatched: 4. This CDR3 has 15 amino acids. CDR3 in amino acids: CASSHTGTGAYEQYF. DNA for the CDR3: TGCGCCAGCAGCCACACCGGGACAGGGGCCTACGAGCAGTACTTC.

This clonotype appeared a few times. The chain is built from TRBV6-2 or TRBV6-3 and TRBJ2-3; D is tentatively TRBD1 or TRBD2 (5 bases each). The CDR3 contains 13 residues. Looked up from germline, CDR1 is MNHEY and CDR2 is SVGEGT. This CDR3 is CGSGTTPTDTQYF. The CDR3 nucleotides are TGTGGCTCCGGGACGACCCCTACAGATACGCAGTATTTT.

This clonotype has just a few counts. One base away lies a much larger clone, so this may be a sequencing read error. The genes are TRBV11-2 and TRBJ2-5; D not certain. Trimming pared 0 bases from V and 3 bases from J, leaving 2 bases between. The CDR3 length is 12 residues. Germline V gives CDR1 SGHAT, CDR2 FQNNGV. CDR3 sequence reads: CASSLEKETQYF. The CDR3 region has the DNA TGTGCCAGCAGCTTAGAAAAAGAGACCCAGTACTTC.

The rearrangement uses TRBV4-2 and TRBJ2-7, with a weak D call TRBD1 (5 bases). CDR1 and CDR2 from the germline V gene are LGHNA and YNFKEQ. V dropped 0 bases and J dropped 5 bases, with 11 bases sitting between them. The CDR3 contains 14 residues. The CDR3 loop reads CASSQDLAGNEQYF. CDR3 coding DNA: TGTGCCAGCAGCCAAGATCTCGCAGGGAACGAGCAGTACTTC.

V is TRBV23-1 and J is TRBJ2-1; the match to TRBD1 covers 9 bases. TRBV23-1 is an ORF, with its function uncertain. The CDR3 loop spans 16 amino acids. V trimming: 7 bases; J trimming: 7 bases; junction bases outside the gene matches: 14. The CDR3, as DNA: TGCGCCAGCACAAGCCCATTTGGACAGGGGCCTAATGAGCAGTTCTTC. Encoded protein: CASTSPFGQGPNEQFF.

This clonotype was seen only a few times. The chain employs TRBV6-6 and TRBJ2-7, with 16 bases that match TRBD2. The ends lost 5 bases at V and 5 bases at J; junction bases unmatched: 15. This CDR3 region has 19 residues. Germline assignment: CDR1 MNHNY and CDR2 SVGAGI (reference sequence). The CDR3 loop is CASSPPGLAGGPGGNEQYF. The CDR3, as DNA: TGTGCCAGCAGTCCCCCGGGACTAGCGGGAGGGCCGGGAGGAAACGAGCAGTACTTC.

The gene calls are TRBV19 and TRBJ2-7; weak D call: TRBD2 (5 bases). CDR3 length equals 15 residues. In germline, CDR1 is LNHDA, CDR2 SQIVND (reference sequence). V lost 6 bases to trimming and J lost 2 bases, with 17 bases between them. The CDR3 coding sequence is TGTGCCAGTAGGAGGACCGTCTCCGGGGCCTACGAGCAGTACTTC. This sequence encodes CASRRTVSGAYEQYF.

This clonotype was counted a few times. The rearrangement links TRBV11-2 to TRBJ2-7, with TRBD2 matching over 9 bases. The CDR3 has 14 residues. Germline V gives CDR1 SGHAT, CDR2 FQNNGV. Trimming at V came to 6 bases and at J to 2 bases, leaving 5 bases not matched to a gene. CDR3 residues: CASRAGTSPYEQYF. The CDR3 DNA follows: TGTGCCAGCAGAGCTGGGACTAGCCCCTACGAGCAGTACTTC.

V usage is TRBV7-2 and J usage is TRBJ2-5; D remains unclear. Germline assignment: CDR1 SGHTA and CDR2 FQGNSA. V was trimmed by 5 bases and J by 4 bases, leaving 8 bases between them. The CDR3 extends over 12 amino acids. The CDR3 region has the DNA TGTGCCAGCAGCCCATTTTCAGAGACCCAGTACTTC. Translation: CASSPFSETQYF.

This clonotype was detected many times. V is TRBV7-2 and J is TRBJ1-4; a weak D match, TRBD1 (6 bases). Looked up from germline, CDR1 is SGHTA and CDR2 is FQGNSA. CDR3 length: 17 residues. V was pared by 5 bases and J by 4 bases, with 20 bases between. Written as DNA, the CDR3 is TGTGCCAGCAGCCTACGGGGCAGGCAGGGGTTTAATGAAAAACTGTTTTTT. Encoded protein: CASSLRGRQGFNEKLFF.

The chain combines TRBV7-2 with TRBJ2-2, with D hard to call. V was shortened by 4 bases and J by 4 bases, with 10 bases between the two germline ends. Per germline, CDR1 SGHTA and CDR2 FQGNSA. This CDR3 region has 14 residues. DNA for the CDR3: TGTGCCAGCAGCTCTCAAGGATTCACCGGGGAGCTGTTTTTT. Translated: CASSSQGFTGELFF.

The chain recombines TRBV6-8 with TRBJ1-1; possibly TRBD1 for D (5 bases). The CDR3 extends over 12 amino acids. Trimming removed 2 bases at V and 7 bases at J, with 8 bases between. CDR1 and CDR2 (germline): MNHGY, SAAAGT. The CDR3 DNA follows: TGTGCCAGCAGTTACAAGGGGATTGAAGCTTTCTTT. It specifies CASSYKGIEAFF.

This clonotype turned up a few times. V and J are TRBV7-9 and TRBJ1-5; D unresolved. The ends were cut back, 1 base at V and 6 bases at J, with 10 bases in the middle. This CDR3 spans 14 amino acids. CDR1 is SEHNR, CDR2 FQNEAQ, per germline (reference sequence). The CDR3 sequence is CASSLGSRGQPQHF. In DNA form, the CDR3 reads TGTGCCAGCAGCTTAGGGTCGAGAGGTCAGCCCCAGCATTTT.

Ten or more counts support this clonotype. The CDR3 is CASSRTGLFNSPLHF. The DNA for the CDR3 is TGTGCCAGCAGTCGAACTGGACTGTTTAATTCACCCCTCCACTTT. The chain is built from TRBV7-2 and TRBJ1-6; D gene ambiguous. From germline, CDR1 is SGHTA and CDR2 FQGNSA. The CDR3 has 15 amino acids. V lost 6 bases to trimming and J lost 6 bases, with 15 bases between them.

The sample holds a few counts of this clonotype. The chain joins TRBV11-2 to TRBJ1-6; no definite D call. With 3 bases removed from V and 3 bases from J, the gap between germline ends came to 12 bases. The CDR3 totals 16 residues. CDR1 and CDR2 (germline): SGHAT, FQNNGV. In DNA, the CDR3 is TGTGCCAGCAGCTTCAAATCAGGCCTCTATAATTCACCCCTCCACTTT. Translated, it gives CASSFKSGLYNSPLHF.

J is TRBJ1-5 and V is TRBV2; TRBD1 agrees at 7 bases. This CDR3 spans 13 amino acids. The V gene's germline CDR1 is SNHLY and CDR2 FYNNEI. With V trimmed by 9 bases and J by 4 bases, 6 bases remained unmatched. The CDR3 DNA follows: TGTGCCAGGTCGACAGGGAATAATCAGCCCCAGCATTTT. Encoded protein: CARSTGNNQPQHF.

This clonotype was seen more than once but under ten times. This chain uses TRBV19 with TRBJ1-5; TRBD1 matches 9 bases. With V trimmed by 3 bases and J by 5 bases, 5 bases remained unmatched. Germline V gives CDR1 LNHDA, CDR2 SQIVND (reference sequence). The CDR3 extends over 15 amino acids. This chain's CDR3 is CASSISRQGDQPQHF. In DNA form, the CDR3 reads TGTGCCAGTAGTATTAGCAGACAGGGGGATCAGCCCCAGCATTTT. Combining the CDR3 with reference TRBV19 and TRBJ1-5 gives the whole variable domain DGGITQSPKYLFRKEGQNVTLSCEQNLNHDAMYWYRQDPGQGLRLIYYSQIVNDFQKGDIAEGYSVSREKKESFPLTVTSAQKNPTAFYLCASSISRQGDQPQHFGDGTRLSIL.

A few counts support this clonotype. The V and J genes are TRBV6-2 or TRBV6-3 and TRBJ2-1, with D maybe TRBD2 (6 bases). Per the germline V gene, CDR1 is MNHEY and CDR2 is SVGEGT. The CDR3 totals 14 residues. V was cut by 7 bases and J by 0 bases, with 10 bases left in between. The CDR3 bases are TGTGCCAGCACGGAGGGAAGCTCCTACAATGAGCAGTTCTTC. Amino acid sequence: CASTEGSSYNEQFF.

The chain is built from TRBV7-2 and TRBJ2-1, with D perhaps matching TRBD1 (6 bases). CDR3 length: 16 amino acids. Trimming shortened V by 5 bases and J by 6 bases, and 20 bases separated the two germline ends. CDR1 SGHTA and CDR2 FQGNSA come from the germline V gene. The DNA for the CDR3 is TGTGCCAGCAGCACCAGGGGTTTGCAGCTTCGCAATGAGCAGTTCTTC. This encodes CASSTRGLQLRNEQFF.